This paragraph reports one T cell receptor (beta chain). The junction had 5 bases not matched to a gene; V was cut back by 1 base and J by 4 bases. Germline V gene data show CDR1 as SNHLY and CDR2 as FYNNEI. This CDR3 is built from 15 residues. The table came from immunoSEQ multiplex PCR; TCRdb's copy has only in-frame clones and leaves some out. The table records tens of thousands of clones, 87% of them present only once. The data derive from a study of blood T cell repertoires in COVID-19. As for the study in general: The samples span acute and convalescent COVID-19 from the United States, Italy and Spain. The analysed material was cDNA or gDNA that came from T cells, B-cell-depleted T cells, or PBMCs.

This TCR was sampled from a human donor in a cohort sampled during active COVID-19. Material for sequencing was peripheral blood. This chain links TRBV2 with TRBJ1-2; 8 bases are shared with TRBD1. CDR3 loop: CASSEGFTGGYGYTF. CDR3 sequence (DNA): TGTGCCAGCAGTGAAGGATTCACAGGGGGCTATGGCTACACCTTC.